Below, 2 T cell receptor beta chains from the same sample are listed, as sequenced in a study of control samples from healthy donors and cancer patients. Sequenced by immunoSEQ multiplex PCR; TCRdb stores in-frame clones only, minus some. This table has about 80,000 clones, about 88% appearing once. Sequencing used blood. These receptors were obtained from a woman in her forties or fifties in good health.

Points on this clone: The junction departs from germline at one end; a sequencing error may be responsible. This chain uses TRBV7-9 with TRBJ2-1, with 11 bases aligning to TRBD2. The CDR3 length is 14 residues. Germline assignment: CDR1 SEHNR and CDR2 FQNEAQ (reference sequence). The CDR3 protein is CASSLAGGGVEQFF. The CDR3 nucleotides read TGTGCCAGCAGCCTAGCGGGGGGAGGCGTTGAGCAGTTCTTC.

The chain employs TRBV12-3 or TRBV12-4 and TRBJ2-7, with 8 nucleotides matching TRBD2. The CDR3 runs to 12 residues. V dropped 8 bases and J dropped 3; count of bases not matched to a gene: 3. For the CDR3, the DNA is TGTGCCAGCTCAACTAGCGGCTACGAGCAGTACTTC. Protein: CASSTSGYEQYF.